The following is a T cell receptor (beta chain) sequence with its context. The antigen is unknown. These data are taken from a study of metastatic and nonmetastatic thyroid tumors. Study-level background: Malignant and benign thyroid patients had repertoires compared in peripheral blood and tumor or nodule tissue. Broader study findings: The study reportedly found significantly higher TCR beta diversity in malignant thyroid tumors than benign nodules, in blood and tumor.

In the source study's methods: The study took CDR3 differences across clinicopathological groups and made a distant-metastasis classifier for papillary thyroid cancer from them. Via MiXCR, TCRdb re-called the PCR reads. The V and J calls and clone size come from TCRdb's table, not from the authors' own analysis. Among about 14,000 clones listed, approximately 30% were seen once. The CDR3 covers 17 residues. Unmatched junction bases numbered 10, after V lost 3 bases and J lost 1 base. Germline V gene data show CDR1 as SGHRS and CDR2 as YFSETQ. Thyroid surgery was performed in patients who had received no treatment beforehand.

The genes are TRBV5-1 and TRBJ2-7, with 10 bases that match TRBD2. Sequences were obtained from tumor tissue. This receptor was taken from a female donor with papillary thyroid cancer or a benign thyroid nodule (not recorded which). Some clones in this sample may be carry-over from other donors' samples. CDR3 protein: CASSSSPLAGTSYEQYF. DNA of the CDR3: TGCGCCAGCAGCTCCAGCCCACTAGCGGGGACATCCTACGAGCAGTACTTC. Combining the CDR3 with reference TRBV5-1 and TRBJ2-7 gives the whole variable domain KAGVTQTPRYLIKTRGQQVTLSCSPISGHRSVSWYQQTPGQGLQFLFEYFSETQRNKGNFPGRFSGRQFSNSRSEMNVSTLELGDSALYLCASSSSPLAGTSYEQYFGPGTRLTVT.